This T cell receptor (beta chain) comes out of a study of beta chain features in type 1 diabetes. Findings and caveats of the study: Across all four CD4+ subsets, people with type 1 diabetes showed modestly shorter TCRB CDR3s. Individuals with type 1 diabetes displayed fewer insertions and more deletions at VDJ junctions.

Investigators reverse transcribed all isolated RNA, so they sequenced expressed TCRB transcripts. TCRdb's copy holds only in-frame clones and misses some; the assay was immunoSEQ multiplex PCR. This sample has 640,000 or so clones, with around 15% found just once. The CDR3 is 12 residues long. CDR1 and CDR2 from the germline V gene are MGHDK and SYGVNS. The ends were cut back, 5 bases at V and 1 base at J, with 0 bases in the middle. Note on this clone: The target antigen is unknown. Other DNA sequences within the sample encode an identical CDR3.

The sample consisted of naive CD4+ T cells from blood. The chain couples TRBV25-1 to TRBJ2-6; D unresolved. The receptor comes from a man aged 18 to 35 with type 1 diabetes. This CDR3 reads CASSSGANVLTF. CDR3 DNA sequence: TGTGCCAGCAGTTCTGGGGCCAACGTCCTGACTTTC.